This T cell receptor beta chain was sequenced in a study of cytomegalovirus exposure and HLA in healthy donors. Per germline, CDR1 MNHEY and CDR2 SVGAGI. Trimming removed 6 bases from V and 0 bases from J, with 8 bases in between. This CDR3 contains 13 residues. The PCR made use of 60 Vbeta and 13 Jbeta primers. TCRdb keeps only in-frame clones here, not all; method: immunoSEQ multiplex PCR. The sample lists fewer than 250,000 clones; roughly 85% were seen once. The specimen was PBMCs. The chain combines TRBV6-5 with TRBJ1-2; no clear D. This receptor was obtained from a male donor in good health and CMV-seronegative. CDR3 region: CASRGTANYGYTF. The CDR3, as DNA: TGTGCCAGCAGGGGTACAGCTAACTATGGCTACACCTTC.